These 10 T cell receptor beta chains were sequenced from one sample in a study of T cell responses to AZD1222 COVID-19 vaccine. The protocol was immunoSEQ multiplex PCR, while the TCRdb copy is restricted to in-frame clones and leaves out a portion. The sample lists some 150,000 clones; about 93% were seen once. Sequenced here: peripheral blood, sampled on day 0 of AZD1222 vaccination. The source is an adult in good health.

The chain has TRBV19 and TRBJ2-2; perhaps D is TRBD1 or TRBD2 (5 bases each). Trimming shortened V by 6 bases and J by 4 bases, and 15 bases separated the two germline ends. The CDR3 sequence is 15 residues long. CDR1 LNHDA and CDR2 SQIVND come from the germline V gene (reference sequence). The CDR3 nucleotides are TGTGCCAGTAGGAGGGGTAGAGGAAGCACCGGGGAGCTGTTTTTT. Amino acids: CASRRGRGSTGELFF.

The chain recombines TRBV7-9 with TRBJ2-5; D is perhaps TRBD1 (6 bases). The germline V gene has CDR1 SEHNR and CDR2 FQNEAQ (reference sequence). V lost 6 bases and J lost 5, with 10 bases in between. This CDR3 is 12 amino acids long. CDR3 coding DNA: TGTGCCAGCAGACAGGGTTTGGAGACCCAGTACTTC. Translated, it gives CASRQGLETQYF. Full variable domain (outside the CDR3, taken from reference TRBV7-9 and TRBJ2-5): DTGVSQNPRHKITKRGQNVTFRCDPISEHNRLYWYRQTLGQGPEFLTYFQNEAQLEKSRLLSDRFSAERPKGSFSTLEIQRTEQGDSAMYLCASRQGLETQYFGPGTRLLVL.

This chain links TRBV3-1 (or the pseudogene TRBV3-2) with TRBJ2-7; D not resolved. V dropped 4 bases and J dropped 5 bases, with 3 bases sitting between them. Germline lookup yields CDR1 LGHDT and CDR2 YNNKEL (reference sequence). The CDR3 runs to 10 residues. CDR3 bases: TGTGCCAGCAGCCCTAACGAGCAGTACTTC. Its protein product is CASSPNEQYF.

The chain has TRBV28 and TRBJ2-7; the D gene is possibly TRBD2 (6 bases). Trimming took 8 bases from V and 6 from J, leaving 20 bases between them. Germline CDR1 is MDHEN and CDR2 is SYDVKM. The CDR3 loop spans 14 amino acids. In DNA form, the CDR3 reads TGTGCCAGCCGGGAGCCCGGGGCCAACTCCGAGCAGTACTTC. The encoded protein is CASREPGANSEQYF.

V and J are TRBV5-8 and TRBJ1-5; D is possibly TRBD1 (5 bases). The CDR3 extends over 14 amino acids. V lost 6 bases to trimming and J lost 5 bases, with 15 bases between them. Germline V gene lookup returns CDR1 SGHTS and CDR2 YDEGEE. CDR3 in amino acids: CASTLTGSHQPQHF. The CDR3 DNA follows: TGTGCCAGCACCCTAACAGGAAGTCATCAGCCCCAGCATTTT.

The V and J genes are TRBV7-6 and TRBJ2-2, with D possibly matching TRBD2 (8 bases). The CDR3 extends over 17 amino acids. The germline V gene has CDR1 SGHVS and CDR2 FNYEAQ. The ends were cut back, 4 bases at V and 0 bases at J, with 15 bases in the middle. The CDR3 DNA reads TGTGCCAGCAGCTCGAGACAGGGACTAGCGAACACCGGGGAGCTGTTTTTT. Its translation is CASSSRQGLANTGELFF.

This rearrangement joins TRBV28 to TRBJ1-2; D may be TRBD1 (6 bases). Germline V gene lookup returns CDR1 MDHEN and CDR2 SYDVKM. The CDR3 totals 12 residues. The V gene lost 4 bases and the J gene lost 8 bases, with 11 bases spanning the gap. The CDR3 reads CASSSRDKGYTF. In DNA, the CDR3 is TGTGCCAGCAGTTCCCGGGACAAGGGCTACACCTTC.

The chain links TRBV24-1 to TRBJ1-1; D possibly corresponds to TRBD1 (6 bases). The CDR3 is 15 amino acids. The germline CDR1 and CDR2 sequences are KGHDR and SFDVKD. Trimming stripped 2 bases from V and 2 bases from J, with 11 bases between. DNA of the CDR3: TGTGCCACCAGTGATTCCGGGACACTAAACACTGAAGCTTTCTTT. Amino acid sequence: CATSDSGTLNTEAFF.

The chain has TRBV5-6 and TRBJ2-7; D could derive from TRBD1 or TRBD2 (6 bases each). V dropped 6 bases and J dropped 2 bases, with 18 bases sitting between them. The CDR3 is made up of 15 amino acids. CDR1 is SGHDT and CDR2 is YYEEEE in the germline V gene. CDR3 region: CASTKGGTPTYEQYF. As DNA, the CDR3 is TGTGCCAGCACTAAGGGCGGGACACCGACCTACGAGCAGTACTTC.

The V and J genes are TRBV5-4 and TRBJ2-7; D unresolved. Germline lookup yields CDR1 SGHNT and CDR2 YYREEE (reference sequence). The CDR3 has 14 amino acids. Between the trimmed V and J ends, which lost 3 bases and 2 bases, there was a span of 12 bases. CDR3 protein: CASSYNPGPYEQYF. The CDR3 DNA sequence: TGTGCCAGCAGCTATAACCCCGGGCCCTACGAGCAGTACTTC. Full variable domain (remainder filled in from reference TRBV5-4 and TRBJ2-7): ETGVTQSPTHLIKTRGQQVTLRCSSQSGHNTVSWYQQALGQGPQFIFQYYREEENGRGNFPPRFSGLQFPNYSSELNVNALELDDSALYLCASSYNPGPYEQYFGPGTRLTVT.